This is a list of T cell receptor beta chains from one sample in a study of blood T cell repertoires in COVID-19. The assay was immunoSEQ multiplex PCR, and TCRdb's table has in-frame clones only and misses some. The sample consists of 80,000 or so clones, around three quarters of them appearing once. Sequencing used peripheral blood. These TCRs come from a woman in her seventies with acute or convalescent COVID-19. Each CDR3 is given with its conserved first and last residue. The D gene is left open where the match is weak. Rows give clone size only sometimes, using once, few, many, or a class for an expanded clone.

cdr3_aa cdr3_nt j_call d_call clone_size v_call cdr3_length
CASRTTGVADTQYF TGTGCCAGTAGAACGACAGGGGTAGCAGATACGCAGTATTTT TRBJ2-3 TRBD1 - TRBV19 14
CASSLRGLGTGELFF TGTGCCAGCAGCCTCAGGGGGCTCGGCACCGGGGAGCTGTTTTTT TRBJ2-2 TRBD1 - TRBV11-1 15
CASSHTTENNQPQHF TGCGCCAGCAGCCACACGACAGAAAACAATCAGCCCCAGCATTTT TRBJ1-5 - medium-sized TRBV4-3 15
CASSEFGLSSPLHF TGTGCCAGCAGTGAATTTGGTCTATCCTCACCCCTCCACTTT TRBJ1-6 - - TRBV6-1 14
CASSYSGVDYGYTF TGTGCCAGCAGTTACTCCGGGGTCGACTATGGCTACACCTTC TRBJ1-2 - - TRBV6-2/TRBV6-3 14
CASSLGAGRYEQYF TGTGCCAGCAGCTTAGGGGCGGGGAGGTACGAGCAGTACTTC TRBJ2-7 - - TRBV11-2 14
CASSTGANYGYTF TGTGCCAGCAGTACAGGAGCTAACTATGGCTACACCTTC TRBJ1-2 - - TRBV12-3/TRBV12-4 13
CASSTIPGLQNTEAFF TGTGCCAGTAGCACGATCCCGGGACTCCAGAACACTGAAGCTTTCTTT TRBJ1-1 - - TRBV19 16
CASSPPGGPETQYF TGTGCCAGCTCACCCCCAGGGGGTCCAGAGACCCAGTACTTC TRBJ2-5 TRBD1 - TRBV18 14
CASSLGTEGDTQYF TGCGCCAGCAGCTTGGGGACAGAGGGAGATACGCAGTATTTT TRBJ2-3 - - TRBV5-1 14
CASSLNLGVADTQYF TGCGCCAGCAGCTTGAATTTAGGGGTGGCAGATACGCAGTATTTT TRBJ2-3 - - TRBV5-1 15
CASSLWVTGYGYTF TGTGCCAGCAGTTTATGGGTGACGGGCTATGGCTACACCTTC TRBJ1-2 - few TRBV28 14
CASAAGKTEAFF TGTGCCAGCGCGGCAGGGAAAACTGAAGCTTTCTTT TRBJ1-1 - - TRBV12-3/TRBV12-4 12
CSVEGVETGGPYEQYF TGCAGCGTTGAAGGAGTCGAGACAGGGGGTCCGTACGAGCAGTACTTC TRBJ2-7 TRBD1 - TRBV29-1 16
CASSSGEGLQPQHF TGTGCCAGCAGTTCAGGCGAGGGCCTTCAGCCCCAGCATTTT TRBJ1-5 - - TRBV6-6 14
CASSLGVSGTGELFF TGTGCCAGCAGCTTGGGGGTTTCGGGCACCGGGGAGCTGTTTTTT TRBJ2-2 - - TRBV5-5 15
CASSKDPRNGYTF TGTGCCAGCAGCAAAGACCCCAGGAATGGCTACACCTTC TRBJ1-2 - - TRBV21-1 13
CASCTGGSSSYNSPLHF TGTGCCAGTTGCACAGGGGGCTCAAGCTCCTATAATTCACCCCTCCACTTT TRBJ1-6 TRBD1 - TRBV19 17
CASTGQGNEKLFF TGTGCCAGCACCGGACAGGGGAATGAAAAACTGTTTTTT TRBJ1-4 TRBD1 - TRBV2 13
CASSLGGRIISGNTIYF TGCGCCAGCAGCTTGGGGGGCAGGATCATCTCTGGAAACACCATATATTTT TRBJ1-3 - - TRBV5-1 17
CASSSSWLAGPHNEQFF TGTGCCAGCAGCTCATCTTGGCTAGCGGGGCCGCACAATGAGCAGTTCTTC TRBJ2-1 TRBD2 - TRBV13 17
CASSLDGRRAETQYF TGTGCCAGCAGCTTGGACGGGAGGCGAGCGGAGACCCAGTACTTC TRBJ2-5 TRBD2 - TRBV5-6 15
CASSPGILAGINEQFF TGTGCCAGCAGCCCCGGAATACTAGCGGGGATCAATGAGCAGTTCTTC TRBJ2-1 TRBD2 - TRBV7-3 16